What follows are 2 T cell receptor beta chains derived from one specimen sequenced in a study of T cells in women clearing cervical HPV infection. Repertoires were generated with immunoSEQ multiplex PCR, while TCRdb's copy carries only in-frame clones and drops some. This listing includes roughly 13,000 clones. Sequencing input: blood buffy coat. Receptors originate from a woman between 18 and 75 years old with a cervical HPV16 infection that either progressed to CIN3+ or cleared (not recorded which).

On this clone: The read falls 3 residues short of the CDR3 end, and the missing part is taken from the germline J gene. The J gene is TRBJ1-1, the V gene TRBV30, with a possible D match to TRBD1 (6 bases). Germline lookup yields CDR1 GTSNPN and CDR2 SVGIG (reference sequence). CDR3 length: 15 residues. V lost 0 bases and J 3 bases, leaving 14 bases between the germline ends. The CDR3 sequence is CAWSVGRSGDTEAFF. The sequenced part of the CDR3 DNA is TGTGCCTGGAGTGTAGGACGTTCAGGGGACACTGAA.

On this clone itself: A read error may produce the germline difference seen at one junction end. The CDR3 end lies 3 residues beyond the end of the read and is filled in from the germline J gene. The chain is built from TRBV19 and TRBJ1-2; D is undetermined. CDR1 is LNHDA, CDR2 SQIVND, per germline (reference sequence). The CDR3 contains 17 residues. The DNA read from the CDR3 is TGTGCCGGTAGTCCGAAGACCCCGGGTCAAGATAACTATGGC. Its protein is CAGSPKTPGQDNYG. The complete CDR3 sequence is CAGSPKTPGQDNYGYTF.